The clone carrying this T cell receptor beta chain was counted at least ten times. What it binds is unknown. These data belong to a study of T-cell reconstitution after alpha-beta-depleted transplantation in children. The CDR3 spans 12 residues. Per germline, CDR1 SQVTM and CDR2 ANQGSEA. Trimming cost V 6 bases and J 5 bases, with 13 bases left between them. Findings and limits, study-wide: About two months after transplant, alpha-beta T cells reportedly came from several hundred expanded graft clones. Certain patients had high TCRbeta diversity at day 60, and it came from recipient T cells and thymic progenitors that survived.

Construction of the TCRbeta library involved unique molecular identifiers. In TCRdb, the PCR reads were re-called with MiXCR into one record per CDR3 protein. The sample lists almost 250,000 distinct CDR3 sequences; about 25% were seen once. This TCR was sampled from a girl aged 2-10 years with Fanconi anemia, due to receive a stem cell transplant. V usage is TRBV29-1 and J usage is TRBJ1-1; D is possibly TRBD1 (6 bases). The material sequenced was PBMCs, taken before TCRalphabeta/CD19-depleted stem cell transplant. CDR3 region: CSVGQIDTEAFF. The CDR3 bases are TGCAGCGTCGGACAGATCGATACTGAAGCTTTCTTT.